This T cell receptor (beta chain) comes out of a study of blood T cell repertoires in COVID-19. Background on the study: Italy, Spain and the United States were the sources of the convalescent and acute COVID-19 samples. From T cells, B-cell-depleted T cells, or PBMCs came the material, which was cDNA or gDNA.

The study assigned cohorts using participant-reported clinical history. The germline gives CDR1 SGDLS, CDR2 YYNGEE. The CDR3 loop spans 16 amino acids. V was clipped by 0 bases and J by 3 bases; unmatched bases: 6. The table came from immunoSEQ multiplex PCR; TCRdb's copy has only in-frame clones and leaves some out. The sample yields 210,000 or so clones, over 80% seen once. The sample was PBMCs or T cells enriched from blood (not recorded which). The rearrangement joins TRBV9 to TRBJ2-3; 8 nucleotides align to TRBD2. The clonotype was recovered from a woman aged 30 to 39 who had been exposed to COVID-19. The CDR3 DNA follows: TGTGCCAGCAGCGTAGGAGTAGCGGGACCTACAGATACGCAGTATTTT. As protein: CASSVGVAGPTDTQYF.